This T cell receptor (beta chain) stems from a study of T cell responses to AZD1222 COVID-19 vaccine. Notes on the study in general: In the spike-specific TCR repertoire, nearly half reportedly target unmutated variant regions. The repertoires were collected only after the peak T cell response. Females made up more of the donors, who were largely white British, and clonal diversity may have come out too low.

The CDR3 length is 12 residues. V was pared by 1 base and J by 5 bases, with 5 bases between. A word on this clone: Its specificity is unknown. The sample contains more than one DNA sequence encoding this CDR3.

Repertoires were generated with immunoSEQ multiplex PCR, while TCRdb's copy carries only in-frame clones and drops some. Here the sample spans roughly 150,000 clones, around 88% being singletons. The clonotype originates from an adult in good health. The V and J genes are TRBV12-3 or TRBV12-4 and TRBJ1-1; no firm D call. The sample in question was peripheral blood, obtained on day 0 of AZD1222 vaccination. The CDR3 region is CASSLGRTEAFF. In nucleotides, the CDR3 is TGTGCCAGCAGTTTAGGAAGGACTGAAGCTTTCTTT.